This T cell receptor beta chain was sequenced during a study of OX40 agonist ivuxolimab in advanced cancers. Clones were read by immunoSEQ multiplex PCR, and TCRdb kept only the in-frame ones, dropping some. The sample carries fewer than 130,000 clones, approximately 90% recorded once. CDR1 is MDHEN, CDR2 SYDVKM, per germline. V dropped 3 bases and J dropped 2 bases, with 14 bases sitting between them. CDR3 length: 16 amino acids. The clonotype was recovered from an adult with an advanced solid tumor such as melanoma, head and neck, liver or kidney cancer. The starting material was CD4+ or CD8+ T cells sorted from blood, obtained in a trial of the OX40 agonist ivuxolimab. The chain joins TRBV28 to TRBJ1-5; D perhaps matches TRBD1 (5 bases). The CDR3 here is CASSFRGVGGNQPQHF. The CDR3, as DNA: TGTGCCAGCAGTTTTCGGGGGGTCGGTGGCAATCAGCCCCAGCATTTT.